This paragraph covers one T cell receptor (beta chain) sequence. This specimen comes from a study of blood T cell repertoires in COVID-19. As for the study in general: PBMCs, B-cell-depleted T cells, or T cells provided the cDNA or gDNA that made up the material.

Participants spanned ages roughly 18 to 90 years and resided in over 20 US areas. The repertoire was sequenced with immunoSEQ multiplex PCR; TCRdb's copy has only in-frame clones and lacks some. The data hold roughly 300,000 clones, with 92% observed a single time. The clonotype comes from a woman between 25 and 40 years old who had recovered from COVID-19. The specimen sequenced was PBMCs or T cells enriched from blood (not recorded which).

CDR3 in amino acids: CASSIEGLDTQYF. The CDR3 DNA reads TGTGCCAGTAGTATCGAGGGCTTGGATACGCAGTATTTT. This sequence joins TRBV19 and TRBJ2-3; tentative D call: TRBD2 (5 bases). The CDR3 extends over 13 amino acids. In germline, CDR1 is LNHDA, CDR2 SQIVND (reference sequence). V was trimmed by 3 bases and J by 6 bases, leaving 10 bases between them.